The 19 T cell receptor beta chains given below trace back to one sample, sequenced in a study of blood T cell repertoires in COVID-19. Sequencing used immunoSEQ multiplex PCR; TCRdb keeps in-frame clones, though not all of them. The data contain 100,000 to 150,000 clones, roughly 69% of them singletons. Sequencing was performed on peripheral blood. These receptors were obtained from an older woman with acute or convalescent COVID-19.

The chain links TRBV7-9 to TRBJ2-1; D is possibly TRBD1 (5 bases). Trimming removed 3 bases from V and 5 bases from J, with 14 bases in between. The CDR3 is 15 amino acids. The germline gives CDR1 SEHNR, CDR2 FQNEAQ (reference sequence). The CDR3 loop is CASSFDQGVHNEQFF. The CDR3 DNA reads TGTGCCAGCAGCTTTGATCAGGGCGTCCACAATGAGCAGTTCTTC.

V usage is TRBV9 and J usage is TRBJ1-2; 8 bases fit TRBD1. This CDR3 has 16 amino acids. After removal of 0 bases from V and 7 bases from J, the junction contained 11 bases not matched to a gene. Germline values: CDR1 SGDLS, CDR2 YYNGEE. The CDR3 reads CASSVGIQGAPGGYTF. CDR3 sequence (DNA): TGTGCCAGCAGCGTAGGGATCCAGGGGGCCCCTGGTGGCTACACCTTC.

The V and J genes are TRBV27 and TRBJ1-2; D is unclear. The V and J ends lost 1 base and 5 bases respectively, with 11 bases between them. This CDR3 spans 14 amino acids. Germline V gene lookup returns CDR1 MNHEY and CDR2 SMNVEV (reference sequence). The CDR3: CASSLLGGIYGYTF. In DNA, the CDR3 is TGTGCCAGCAGTTTATTAGGAGGGATTTATGGCTACACCTTC.

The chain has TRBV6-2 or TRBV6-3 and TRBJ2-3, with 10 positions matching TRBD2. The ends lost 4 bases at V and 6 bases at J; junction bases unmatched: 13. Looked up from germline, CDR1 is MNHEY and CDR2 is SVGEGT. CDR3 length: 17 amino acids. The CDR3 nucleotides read TGTGCCAGCAGTTTTCTACTAGCGGGAAGATCCGGGGATACGCAGTATTTT. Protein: CASSFLLAGRSGDTQYF.

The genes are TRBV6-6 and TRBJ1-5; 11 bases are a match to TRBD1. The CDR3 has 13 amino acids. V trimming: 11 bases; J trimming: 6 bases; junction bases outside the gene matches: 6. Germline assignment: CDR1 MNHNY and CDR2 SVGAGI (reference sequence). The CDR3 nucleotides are TGTGCCGGCGGACAGGGGGCCGGTCAGCCCCAGCATTTT. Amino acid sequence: CAGGQGAGQPQHF.

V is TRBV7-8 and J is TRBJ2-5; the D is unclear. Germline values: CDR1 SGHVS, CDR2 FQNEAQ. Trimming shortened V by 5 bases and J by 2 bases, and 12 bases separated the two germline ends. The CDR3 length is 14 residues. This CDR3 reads CASSAFSQQETQYF. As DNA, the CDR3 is TGTGCCAGCAGCGCGTTCTCCCAACAAGAGACCCAGTACTTC.

The CDR3 region has the DNA TGCGCCAGCAGCTTAGCCGTGATTGCAGGGGGAACAGATACGCAGTATTTT. Translating gives CASSLAVIAGGTDTQYF. The V and J genes are TRBV5-1 and TRBJ2-3; 7 bases align to TRBD1. From germline, CDR1 is SGHRS and CDR2 YFSETQ. This CDR3 region has 17 residues. The ends lost 2 bases at V and 3 bases at J; junction bases unmatched: 12.

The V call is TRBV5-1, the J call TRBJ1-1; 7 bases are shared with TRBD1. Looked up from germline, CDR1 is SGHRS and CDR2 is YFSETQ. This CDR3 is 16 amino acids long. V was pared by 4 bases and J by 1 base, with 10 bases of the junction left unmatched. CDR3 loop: CASSLQVTGPNTEAFF. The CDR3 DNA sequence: TGCGCCAGCAGCCTACAGGTGACAGGGCCGAACACTGAAGCTTTCTTT.

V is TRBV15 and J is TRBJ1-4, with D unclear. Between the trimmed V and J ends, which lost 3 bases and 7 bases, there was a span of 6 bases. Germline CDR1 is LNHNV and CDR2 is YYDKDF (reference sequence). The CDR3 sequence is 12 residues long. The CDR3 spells CATSSLFEKLFF. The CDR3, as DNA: TGTGCCACCAGCAGCCTCTTTGAAAAACTGTTTTTT. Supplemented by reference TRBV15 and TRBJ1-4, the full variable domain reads DAMVIQNPRYQVTQFGKPVTLSCSQTLNHNVMYWYQQKSSQAPKLLFHYYDKDFNNEADTPDNFQSRRPNTSFCFLDIRSPGLGDTAMYLCATSSLFEKLFFGSGTQLSVL.

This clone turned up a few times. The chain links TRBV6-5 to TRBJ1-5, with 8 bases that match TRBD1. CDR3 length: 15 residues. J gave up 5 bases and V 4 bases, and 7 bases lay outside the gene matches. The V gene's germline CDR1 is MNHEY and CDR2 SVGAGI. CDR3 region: CASSSGRGPYQPQHF. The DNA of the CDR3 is TGTGCCAGCAGTTCAGGCAGGGGGCCCTATCAGCCCCAGCATTTT.

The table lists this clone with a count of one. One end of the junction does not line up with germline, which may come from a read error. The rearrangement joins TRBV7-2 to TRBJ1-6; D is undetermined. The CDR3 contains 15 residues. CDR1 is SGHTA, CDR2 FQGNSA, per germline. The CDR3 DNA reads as TGTGCCAGCAGCCCGGAGTCCTCCCATAATTCACCCCTCCACTTT. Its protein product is CASSPESSHNSPLHF.

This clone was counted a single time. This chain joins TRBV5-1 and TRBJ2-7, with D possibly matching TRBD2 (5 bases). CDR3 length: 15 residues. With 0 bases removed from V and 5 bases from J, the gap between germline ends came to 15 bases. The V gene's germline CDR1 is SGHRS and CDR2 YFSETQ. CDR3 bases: TGCGCCAGCAGCTTGGGCCAACGGGGTTTTGACGAGCAGTACTTC. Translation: CASSLGQRGFDEQYF.

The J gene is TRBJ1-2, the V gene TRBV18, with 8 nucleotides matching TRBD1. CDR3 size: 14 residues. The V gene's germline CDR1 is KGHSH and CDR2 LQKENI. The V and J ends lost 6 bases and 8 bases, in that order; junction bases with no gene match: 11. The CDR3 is CASSPTGVFTGYTF. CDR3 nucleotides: TGTGCCAGCTCTCCGACAGGGGTTTTTACGGGCTACACCTTC. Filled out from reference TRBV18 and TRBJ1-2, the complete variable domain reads NAGVMQNPRHLVRRRGQEARLRCSPMKGHSHVYWYRQLPEEGLKFMVYLQKENIIDESGMPKERFSAEFPKEGPSILRIQQVVRGDSAAYFCASSPTGVFTGYTFGSGTRLTVV.

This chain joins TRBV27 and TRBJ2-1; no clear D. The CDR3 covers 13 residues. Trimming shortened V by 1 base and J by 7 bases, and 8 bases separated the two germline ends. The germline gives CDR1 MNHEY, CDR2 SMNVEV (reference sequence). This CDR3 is CASSLYSLNEQFF. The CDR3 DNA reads TGTGCCAGCAGTTTATACTCGCTTAATGAGCAGTTCTTC.

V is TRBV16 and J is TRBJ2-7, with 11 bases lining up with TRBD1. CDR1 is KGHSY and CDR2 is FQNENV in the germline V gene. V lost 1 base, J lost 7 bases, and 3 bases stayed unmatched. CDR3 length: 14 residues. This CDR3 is CASSQFGTGGEQYF. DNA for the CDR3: TGTGCCAGCAGCCAATTCGGGACAGGGGGAGAGCAGTACTTC.

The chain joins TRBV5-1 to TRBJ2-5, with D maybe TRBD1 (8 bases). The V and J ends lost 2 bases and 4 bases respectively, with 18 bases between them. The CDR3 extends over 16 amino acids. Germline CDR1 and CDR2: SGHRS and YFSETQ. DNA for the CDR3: TGCGCCAGCAGCTTTAGAGGGCGGGGGACAGGAGAGACCCAGTACTTC. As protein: CASSFRGRGTGETQYF.

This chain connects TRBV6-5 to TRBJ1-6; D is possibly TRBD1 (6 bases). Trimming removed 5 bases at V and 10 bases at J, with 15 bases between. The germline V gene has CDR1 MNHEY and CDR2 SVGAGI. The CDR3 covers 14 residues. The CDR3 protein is CASSPSGGGSPLHF. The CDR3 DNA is TGTGCCAGCAGTCCCTCGGGTGGGGGCTCACCCCTCCACTTT.

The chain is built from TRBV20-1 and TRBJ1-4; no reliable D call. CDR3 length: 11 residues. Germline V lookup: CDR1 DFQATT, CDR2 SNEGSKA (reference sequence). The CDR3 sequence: CSATVNEKLFF. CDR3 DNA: TGCAGCGCAACAGTAAATGAAAAACTGTTTTTT.

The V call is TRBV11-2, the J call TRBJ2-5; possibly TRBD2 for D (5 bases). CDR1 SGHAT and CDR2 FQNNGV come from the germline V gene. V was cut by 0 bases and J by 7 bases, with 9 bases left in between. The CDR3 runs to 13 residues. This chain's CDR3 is CASSLEGRGTQYF. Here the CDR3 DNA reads TGTGCCAGCAGCTTAGAGGGCCGGGGGACCCAGTACTTC. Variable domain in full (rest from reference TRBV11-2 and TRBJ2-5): EAGVAQSPRYKIIEKRQSVAFWCNPISGHATLYWYQQILGQGPKLLIQFQNNGVVDDSQLPKDRFSAERLKGVDSTLKIQPAKLEDSAVYLCASSLEGRGTQYFGPGTRLLVL.